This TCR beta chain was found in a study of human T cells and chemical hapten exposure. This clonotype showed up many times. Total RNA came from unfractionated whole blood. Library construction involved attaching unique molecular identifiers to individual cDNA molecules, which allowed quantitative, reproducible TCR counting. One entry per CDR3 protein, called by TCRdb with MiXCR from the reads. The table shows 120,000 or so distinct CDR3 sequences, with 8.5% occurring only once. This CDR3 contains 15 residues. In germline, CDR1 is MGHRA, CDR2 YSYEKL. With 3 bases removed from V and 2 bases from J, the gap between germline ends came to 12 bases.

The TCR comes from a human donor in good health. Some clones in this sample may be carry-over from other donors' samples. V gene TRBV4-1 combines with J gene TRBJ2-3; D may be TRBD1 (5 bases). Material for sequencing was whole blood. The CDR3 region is CASSQFQGFTDTQYF. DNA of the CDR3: TGCGCCAGCAGCCAGTTTCAGGGATTCACAGATACGCAGTATTTT.